This record looks at one T cell receptor (beta chain) sequence and its context. Profiling relied on immunoSEQ multiplex PCR, and the TCRdb table lists in-frame clones only, not all of them. The repertoire holds approximately 100,000 clones, with approximately 90% as singletons. Trimming shortened V by 8 bases and J by 3 bases, and 7 bases separated the two germline ends. Germline CDR1 DFQATT, CDR2 SNEGSKA (reference sequence). This CDR3 spans 10 amino acids. This sample stems from a study of T cell changes during pregnancy in multiple sclerosis. This clonotype originated in a female donor with multiple sclerosis, enrolled in a pregnancy study. The input for sequencing was peripheral blood, taken after pregnancy. J is TRBJ2-5 and V is TRBV20-1; D is unresolved. In DNA form, the CDR3 reads TGCAGTCCAGGAAAAGAGACCCAGTACTTC. Its protein is CSPGKETQYF.